One sample yielded the 4 T cell receptor beta chains listed below, sequenced in a study of blood T cell repertoires in COVID-19 (dated by TCRdb to about 2020). The receptor library was made with the immunoSEQ multiplex PCR assay. Held by TCRdb, this immuneACCESS table contains in-frame sequences only and omits some clones. Under half of the omission traces to an unresolved V gene where checked; the cause of the rest is unknown. This sample lists some 220,000 clones; roughly 84% were detected once. The top ten clonotypes cover about 2.4% of the sample. Sequencing was done on a sample of peripheral blood. The origin of the receptors is a woman between 55 and 75 years old with acute or convalescent COVID-19.

In regard to this clone: This specimen includes other DNA sequences encoding the same CDR3. V is TRBV7-9 and J is TRBJ2-7; the D is unclear. Germline assignment: CDR1 SEHNR and CDR2 FQNEAQ (reference sequence). Trimming shortened V by 5 bases and J by 6 bases, and 11 bases separated the two germline ends. The CDR3 has 12 residues. The CDR3 here is CASSPASGEQYF. DNA of the CDR3: TGTGCCAGCAGCCCCGCGAGTGGCGAGCAGTACTTC.

DNA for the CDR3: TGTGCCACCAGCAGATCAGGGGGGAGTACTGAAGCTTTCTTT. Amino acids: CATSRSGGSTEAFF. The J gene is TRBJ1-1, the V gene TRBV15; 7 nucleotides agree with TRBD1. The V gene end was trimmed by 2 bases and the J gene end by 5 bases; junction bases not matched to a gene: 5. The CDR3 totals 14 residues. Germline assignment: CDR1 LNHNV and CDR2 YYDKDF (reference sequence).

This CDR3 reads CASSRTGGDTEAFF. CDR3 sequence (DNA): TGTGCCAGCAGTCGCACAGGGGGTGATACTGAAGCTTTCTTT. The rearrangement joins TRBV6-5 to TRBJ1-1, with 8 bases aligning to TRBD1. This CDR3 is built from 14 residues. J was trimmed by 5 bases and V by 5 bases; bases with no gene match: 7. From germline, CDR1 is MNHEY and CDR2 SVGAGI.

The chain has TRBV9 and TRBJ1-5, with D possibly matching TRBD1 (6 bases). Germline V gene lookup returns CDR1 SGDLS and CDR2 YYNGEE. V shed 4 bases and J shed 6 bases, with 14 bases lying between them. This CDR3 has 14 amino acids. The CDR3: CASSPHRGGQPQHF. The DNA of the CDR3 is TGTGCCAGCAGCCCCCATAGGGGGGGTCAGCCCCAGCATTTT.